Below, one T cell receptor (beta chain) is given with its context. In the source study's methods: Amplified reference gene primers provided the basis for estimating nucleated cell counts. Libraries were prepared by immunoSEQ multiplex PCR; TCRdb keeps only in-frame clonotypes and omits some of them. V and J calls and clone size are copied from that table; D and trimming were computed from the DNA. The sample yields about 240,000 clones, 85% to 90% seen once. This entry belongs to a study of blood T cell repertoires in COVID-19. Study information: Researchers got acute and convalescent COVID-19 samples from the United States, Italy and Spain. T cells, B-cell-depleted T cells, or PBMCs supplied cDNA or gDNA.

The sequence was collected from a man in his 60s with acute or convalescent COVID-19. The specimen sequenced was peripheral blood.

The CDR3 nucleotides are TGTGCCAGCAGCTTAGGGGACAGGGCCACTGAAGCTTTCTTT. Protein product: CASSLGDRATEAFF. V usage is TRBV13 and J usage is TRBJ1-1; 8 bases agree with TRBD1. Germline V gene lookup returns CDR1 PRHDT and CDR2 FYEKMQ (reference sequence). V trimming: 0 bases; J trimming: 4 bases; junction bases outside the gene matches: 1. The CDR3 runs 14 residues.